This entry features one T cell receptor (beta chain) sequence. TCR beta VDJ and CDR3 were profiled, and genomic DNA was the template. TCRdb used MiXCR to reprocess the reads, holding one entry per CDR3 protein. The sample includes 110,000 or so distinct CDR3 sequences, under 60% seen only once; the top ten take roughly 30%. The sample belongs to a study of CD8+CD57+ T cells in acquired aplastic anemia. All patients picked for sequencing had shown, by flow cytometry, an expansion of CD8+CD57+ cells. The CDR3 is 14 residues long. Germline CDR1 and CDR2: DFQATT and SNEGSKA (reference sequence). V shed 6 bases and J 4 bases; nucleotides not matched to a gene: 5.

The clonotype comes from a human donor with aplastic anemia. This sequence joins TRBV20-1 and TRBJ2-7, with 14 bases matching TRBD2. What was sequenced was sorted CD4+, CD8+, or CD8+CD57+ T cells (not recorded which) from PBMCs. This chain's CDR3 is CSAGGLAGGYEQYF. The CDR3 DNA reads TGCAGTGCGGGAGGACTAGCGGGGGGTTACGAGCAGTACTTC.